This TCR beta chain was retrieved from a study of T cell changes during pregnancy in multiple sclerosis. TCRdb keeps only in-frame clones here, not all; method: immunoSEQ multiplex PCR. The sample has about 41,000 clones, roughly 91% seen once; the top ten hold about a tenth. The sample holds a few counts of this clone. The source material was CD8+ T cells from peripheral blood mononuclear cells, sampled in the first trimester of pregnancy. The clonotype originates from a female donor with multiple sclerosis, enrolled in a pregnancy study.

The CDR3 sequence: CASSPPSRGVEAFF. CDR3 nucleotide sequence: TGTGCCAGCAGTCCCCCTAGTCGGGGTGTCGAAGCTTTCTTT. V and J are TRBV9 and TRBJ1-1; D ambiguous. Germline values: CDR1 SGDLS, CDR2 YYNGEE. The germline V and J ends were trimmed by 5 bases and 8 bases, with 19 bases remaining between them. The CDR3 totals 14 residues.